Each of the 20 T cell receptor beta chains below was sequenced from the same sample in a study of blood T cells in healthy people across ages. Together with a sample-barcoded 5' primer, a J-beta primer mix was included in a second PCR lasting roughly 7 to 11 cycles. TCRdb reprocessed the 5' RACE reads via MiXCR and lists one record per CDR3 protein. The sample gives 710,000 or so distinct CDR3 sequences, approximately 31% of which show up once; approximately 15% is in the top ten. Source material: blood. The origin of the receptors is a woman older than 75 in good health.

About this clonotype itself: A clone one base away is much larger, so this may be a read error. The chain has TRBV20-1 and TRBJ2-5; TRBD2 might be the D (5 bases). The end of the DNA is better explained by TRBJ2-7, so the J call may be wrong. The CDR3 contains 11 residues. Germline V gene sequence: CDR1 DFQATT, CDR2 SNEGSKA (reference sequence). This chain's CDR3 is CSARDAGEQYF. Here the CDR3 DNA reads TGCAGTGCTAGAGATGCGGGCGAGCAGTACTTC.

This clonotype has just one count. A read error is possible here, since a much larger clone lies one base away. This rearrangement joins TRBV6-1 to TRBJ2-3; TRBD2 matches at 8 bases. Germline V gives CDR1 MNHNS, CDR2 SASEGT. The CDR3 is made up of 15 amino acids. The chain's CDR3 is CASSRAGARTDMQYF. The CDR3 nucleotides are TGTGCCAGCAGTCGAGCGGGGGCCCGCACAGATATGCAGTATTTT.

The chain combines TRBV7-9 with TRBJ2-6, with a weak D call TRBD2 (5 bases). Germline loops: CDR1 SEHNR, CDR2 FQNEAQ (reference sequence). V was clipped by 5 bases and J by 0 bases, with 14 bases between them. CDR3 length equals 17 residues. CDR3: CASSQTDFISGANVLTF. The DNA for the CDR3 is TGTGCCAGCAGCCAGACGGACTTCATCTCTGGGGCCAACGTCCTGACTTTC.

The V gene is TRBV7-9, the J gene TRBJ2-5, with no clear D. The CDR3 has 13 amino acids. V lost 6 bases, J lost 5 bases, and 13 bases lay in between. Per the germline V gene, CDR1 is SEHNR and CDR2 is FQNEAQ (reference sequence). The CDR3 sequence: CASSIFPKETQYF. The CDR3 DNA follows: TGTGCCAGCAGTATTTTCCCCAAGGAGACCCAGTACTTC.

The table lists this clonotype with many counts. V is TRBV24-1 and J is TRBJ2-5, with 10 bases lining up with TRBD1. V was clipped by 3 bases and J by 5 bases; unmatched bases: 14. Per germline, CDR1 KGHDR and CDR2 SFDVKD. The CDR3 extends over 18 amino acids. This CDR3 reads CATSDHGQGERFYETQYF. CDR3 DNA: TGTGCCACCAGTGATCATGGACAGGGGGAGCGGTTTTATGAGACCCAGTACTTC.

The chain links TRBV29-1 to TRBJ1-1, with 7 positions matching TRBD1. Germline assignment: CDR1 SQVTM and CDR2 ANQGSEA. CDR3 length equals 14 residues. J gave up 6 bases and V 3 bases, and 10 bases lay outside the gene matches. CDR3 DNA: TGCAGCGTTGATAGGTCAGGGGGTTGGGCTGAAGCTTTCTTT. This sequence encodes CSVDRSGGWAEAFF.

This clonotype was picked up a small number of times. The V gene is TRBV20-1, the J gene TRBJ1-6; D is possibly TRBD1 (5 bases). CDR1 and CDR2 (germline): DFQATT, SNEGSKA (reference sequence). V lost 2 bases and J lost 6, with 17 bases in between. The CDR3 consists of 16 residues. The CDR3, as DNA: TGCAGTGCTAGACAGGGTCATCGAGCCGCTAATTCACCCCTCCACTTT. Translation gives CSARQGHRAANSPLHF.

This clonotype came up many times. V and J are TRBV4-1 and TRBJ1-1, with 9 bases lining up with TRBD1. The CDR3 has 17 amino acids. Losses at the gene ends were 0 bases for V and 3 bases for J; bases not matched to a gene: 8. The germline V gene encodes CDR1 MGHRA and CDR2 YSYEKL. The CDR3 spells CASSQDTGGNDYTEAFF. In nucleotides, the CDR3 is TGCGCCAGCAGCCAAGATACAGGGGGCAACGACTACACTGAAGCTTTCTTT.

This clonotype has just a few counts. V is TRBV7-2 and J is TRBJ1-2; TRBD1 matches at 8 bases. Germline values: CDR1 SGHTA, CDR2 FQGNSA. With 0 bases clipped from V and 8 bases from J, the junction kept 14 bases outside the gene matches. The length of the CDR3 is 17 residues. CDR3 in amino acids: CASSLARRTGGIYGYTF. The CDR3 DNA reads as TGTGCCAGCAGCTTAGCGCGTAGAACAGGGGGTATTTACGGCTACACCTTC.

At least ten counts were recorded for this clonotype. In DNA, the CDR3 is TGCAGTGCTAGAGCCTCCGGGACAGGGGTTGAGCAGTACTTC. Translating it yields CSARASGTGVEQYF. The chain joins TRBV20-1 to TRBJ2-7; TRBD1 matches at 10 bases. CDR3 length equals 14 residues. Trimming removed 1 base from V and 7 bases from J; junction bases left unmatched: 7. CDR1 and CDR2 (germline): DFQATT, SNEGSKA (reference sequence).

This clonotype turned up a few times. The CDR3 here is CSARFDRGVGGTEAFF. In nucleotides, the CDR3 is TGCAGTGCTAGATTCGACAGGGGCGTCGGGGGGACTGAAGCTTTCTTT. This rearrangement joins TRBV20-1 to TRBJ1-1, with 8 positions matching TRBD1. CDR1 DFQATT and CDR2 SNEGSKA come from the germline V gene (reference sequence). This CDR3 is built from 16 residues. The ends lost 2 bases at V and 5 bases at J; junction bases unmatched: 13.

At least ten counts were recorded for this clonotype. V gene TRBV28 combines with J gene TRBJ2-6; D perhaps matches TRBD1 (6 bases). Germline CDR1 MDHEN, CDR2 SYDVKM. The CDR3 covers 16 residues. Trimming left V 6 bases short and J 4 bases short, with 16 bases between. In DNA, the CDR3 is TGTGCCAGCAGCGTCACACAGGGATCCGGGGCCAACGTCCTGACTTTC. This gives the protein CASSVTQGSGANVLTF.

This clonotype was seen at least ten times. The chain recombines TRBV5-8 with TRBJ2-7; 7 bases align to TRBD1. The V segment lost 4 bases and the J segment 6 bases; nucleotides outside the gene matches: 4. Germline lookup yields CDR1 SGHTS and CDR2 YDEGEE. The CDR3 is 12 residues long. CDR3 protein: CASSRNRGEQYF. DNA for the CDR3: TGTGCCAGCAGCCGAAACAGGGGCGAGCAGTACTTC. Combining the CDR3 with reference TRBV5-8 and TRBJ2-7 gives the whole variable domain EAGVTQSPTHLIKTRGQQATLRCSPISGHTSVYWYQQALGLGLQFLLWYDEGEERNRGNFPPRFSGRQFPNYSSELNVNALELEDSALYLCASSRNRGEQYFGPGTRLTVT.

V usage is TRBV28 and J usage is TRBJ2-1; TRBD1 or TRBD2 may be the D gene (5 bases each). Looked up from germline, CDR1 is MDHEN and CDR2 is SYDVKM. V was clipped by 1 base and J by 11 bases, with 9 bases between them. This CDR3 has 12 amino acids. CDR3 region: CASSLSGSQQFF. In nucleotides, the CDR3 is TGTGCCAGCAGTTTATCAGGGAGTCAGCAGTTCTTC.

As regards this clonotype: One junction end disagrees with the germline gene, perhaps due to a read error. The chain joins TRBV5-1 to TRBJ1-5, with D tentatively TRBD1 (5 bases). CDR1 is SGHRS and CDR2 is YFSETQ in the germline V gene. The CDR3 is made up of 14 amino acids. CDR3 sequence reads: CVSSSGAMGQPQHF. The CDR3 bases are TGCGTCAGCAGCTCCGGGGCCATGGGTCAGCCCCAGCATTTT.

This clonotype was seen more than once but under ten times. A read error is possible here, since a much larger clone lies one base away. The V gene is TRBV20-1, the J gene TRBJ2-5; 8 nucleotides line up with TRBD2. From germline, CDR1 is DFQATT and CDR2 SNEGSKA (reference sequence). J gave up 11 bases and V 0 bases, and 17 bases lay outside the gene matches. CDR3 length equals 16 residues. The CDR3 sequence is CSARDSQPGGLDEQYF. Here the CDR3 DNA reads TGCAGTGCTAGAGATTCCCAACCGGGGGGGCTCGATGAGCAGTACTTC.

Note on this clonotype: This may come from a read error, since a much larger clone is one base off. This rearrangement joins TRBV30 to TRBJ2-4, with 11 bases identical to TRBD2. Germline V CDR1 and CDR2: GTSNPN, SVGIG (reference sequence). V dropped 2 bases and J dropped 13; count of bases not matched to a gene: 13. This CDR3 has 15 residues. This chain's CDR3 is CAWSIGTSGNNEQYF. The CDR3 bases are TGTGCCTGGAGTATTGGGACTAGCGGTAACAATGAGCAGTACTTC. Combining the CDR3 with reference TRBV30 and TRBJ2-4 gives the whole variable domain SQTIHQWPATLVQPVGSPLSLECTVEGTSNPNLYWYRQAAGRGLQLLFYSVGIGQISSEVPQNLSASRPQDRQFILSSKKLLLSDSGFYLCAWSIGTSGNNEQYFGAGTRLSVL.

This clonotype has ten or more counts. The V and J genes are TRBV5-1 and TRBJ1-2, with no clear D. This CDR3 has 15 residues. Trimming took off 4 bases at V and 4 bases at J, with 17 bases between the two ends. CDR1 is SGHRS and CDR2 is YFSETQ in the germline V gene. The CDR3 sequence is CASSLYEDTPYGYTF. The CDR3 coding sequence is TGCGCCAGCAGCCTATATGAAGACACGCCCTATGGCTACACCTTC.

The rearrangement uses TRBV7-2 and TRBJ2-7; TRBD1 matches at 7 bases. Germline V CDR1 and CDR2: SGHTA, FQGNSA. The CDR3 contains 15 residues. V lost 1 base, J lost 3 bases, and 6 bases stayed unmatched. The DNA of the CDR3 is TGTGCCAGCAGCTTAGAAGGACAGGTGATCTACGAGCAGTACTTC. Its protein is CASSLEGQVIYEQYF. Using reference TRBV7-2 and TRBJ2-7 for the parts outside the CDR3, the full variable domain is GAGVSQSPSNKVTEKGKDVELRCDPISGHTALYWYRQSLGQGLEFLIYFQGNSAPDKSGLPSDRFSAERTGGSVSTLTIQRTQQEDSAVYLCASSLEGQVIYEQYFGPGTRLTVT.

This clonotype was counted many times. This chain connects TRBV6-5 to TRBJ2-3; TRBD2 matches at 11 bases. This CDR3 has 16 amino acids. CDR1 is MNHEY, CDR2 SVGAGI, per germline. V was pared by 4 bases and J by 2 bases, with 5 bases of the junction left unmatched. CDR3 sequence: CASSLGLAGYTDTQYF. The CDR3 region has the DNA TGTGCCAGCAGTTTAGGACTAGCGGGCTACACAGATACGCAGTATTTT.